The subject of this entry is one T cell receptor (beta chain). The sample comes from a study of blood T cell repertoires in COVID-19. Here immunoSEQ multiplex PCR was the method, and the copy in TCRdb shows in-frame clones only, minus some. Among some 30,000 clones, around 90% were seen once, and the ten largest hold about 8%. Germline trimming cut 3 bases from V and 4 bases from J; bases unmatched to any gene: 6. This CDR3 spans 16 amino acids. Germline-derived CDR1 and CDR2 are SGDLS and YYNGEE. Sequences were obtained from peripheral blood. The TCR comes from a man aged 70-80 years with active or convalescent COVID-19. This chain connects TRBV9 to TRBJ2-1; TRBD2 matches at 11 bases. CDR3 protein: CASSAPGTSGYNEQFF. The DNA of the CDR3 is TGTGCCAGCAGCGCCCCCGGGACTAGCGGTTACAATGAGCAGTTCTTC. Based on the CDR3 plus reference TRBV9 and TRBJ2-1, the full variable domain is DSGVTQTPKHLITATGQRVTLRCSPRSGDLSVYWYQQSLDQGLQFLIQYYNGEERAKGNILERFSAQQFPDLHSELNLSSLELGDSALYFCASSAPGTSGYNEQFFGPGTRLTVL.